A selection of T cell receptor beta chains follows, all from one sample in a study of blood T cell repertoires in COVID-19. The assay was immunoSEQ multiplex PCR, and TCRdb's table has in-frame clones only and misses some. The data contain roughly 300,000 clones, roughly 85% of them singletons. Sequencing used peripheral blood. All receptors derive from a human donor in a cohort sampled during active COVID-19. The CDR3 runs from the conserved cysteine through the conserved F or W. Fields, in order: D gene, clone size, V gene, J gene, CDR3 protein, CDR3 DNA. D genes are given only for firm matches. Clone size is not always given. Where it is, it says once, few, many or a class for expanded clones.

.	.	TRBV7-9	TRBJ1-2	CASSLISGGPPFYGYTF	TGTGCCAGCAGCTTAATATCGGGGGGCCCGCCCTTCTATGGCTACACCTTC
TRBD1	once	TRBV4-1	TRBJ2-7	CASSQGVPGQGDEQYF	TGCGCCAGCAGCCAAGGGGTTCCGGGACAGGGCGACGAGCAGTACTTC
.	.	TRBV19	TRBJ2-7	CATRSVYEQYF	TGTGCCACACGTAGCGTCTACGAGCAGTACTTC
.	.	TRBV29-1	TRBJ2-6	CSVLPGSGANVLTF	TGCAGCGTACTACCGGGCTCTGGGGCCAACGTCCTGACTTTC
.	.	TRBV5-1	TRBJ2-7	CASSLGQVYEQYF	TGCGCCAGCAGCTTAGGACAAGTCTACGAGCAGTACTTC
.	.	TRBV4-2	TRBJ1-5	CASSRGVNQPQHF	TGTGCCAGCAGCCGGGGAGTGAATCAGCCCCAGCATTTT
.	.	TRBV5-5	TRBJ2-7	CASSFSGLQYF	TGTGCCAGCAGCTTCTCAGGTCTCCAGTACTTC
TRBD1	.	TRBV2	TRBJ1-2	CASLGQRSNYGYTF	TGTGCCAGCTTGGGACAGAGATCTAACTATGGCTACACCTTC
TRBD2	once	TRBV15	TRBJ2-2	CATSSGGEAGELFF	TGTGCCACCTCCAGCGGGGGGGAGGCCGGGGAGCTGTTTTTT
.	once	TRBV9	TRBJ2-3	CASSPPGADTQYF	TGTGCCAGCAGCCCCCCCGGGGCAGATACGCAGTATTTT
.	.	TRBV12-5	TRBJ1-2	CASGLVLGQNYGYTF	TGTGCTAGTGGTTTGGTACTAGGCCAGAACTATGGCTACACCTTC
TRBD2	.	TRBV2	TRBJ2-3	CASGSSGRSDTQYF	TGTGCCAGCGGATCTAGCGGACGTTCGGATACGCAGTATTTT
.	.	TRBV6-5	TRBJ1-2	CATRQDSPYGYTF	TGTGCCACCCGTCAAGACAGCCCCTATGGCTACACCTTC
.	.	TRBV30	TRBJ1-6	CAWSVLDSPLHF	TGTGCCTGGAGTGTCCTAGATTCACCCCTCCACTTT
.	.	TRBV5-6	TRBJ1-1	CASSLASGRGEAFF	TGTGCCAGCAGCTTGGCCAGTGGTAGGGGTGAAGCTTTCTTT
TRBD2	.	TRBV6-5	TRBJ2-7	CASSSRGLAGAYEQYF	TGTGCCAGCAGTTCCAGAGGACTAGCGGGGGCCTACGAGCAGTACTTC
.	.	TRBV5-4	TRBJ2-1	CASSPGGRYNEQFF	TGTGCCAGCAGCCCCGGGGGGCGGTACAATGAGCAGTTCTTC
.	.	TRBV5-6	TRBJ2-2	CASSLATRGTGELFF	TGTGCCAGCAGTCTAGCGACCCGGGGAACCGGGGAGCTGTTTTTT
.	.	TRBV4-1	TRBJ1-2	CASSQPAGNYGYTF	TGCGCCAGCAGCCAACCGGCAGGTAACTATGGCTACACCTTC
TRBD1	.	TRBV24-1	TRBJ1-5	CATRSGQGSNQPQHF	TGTGCCACCAGGTCGGGACAGGGAAGCAATCAGCCCCAGCATTTT
.	.	TRBV7-9	TRBJ1-1	CASSPGTSANTEAFF	TGTGCCAGCAGCCCGGGGACATCCGCGAACACTGAAGCTTTCTTT
TRBD2	once	TRBV9	TRBJ2-1	CASSPSGSRGNEQFF	TGTGCCAGCAGCCCTAGCGGGTCTCGGGGCAATGAGCAGTTCTTC
TRBD2	.	TRBV3-1/TRBV3-2	TRBJ2-1	CASSPGLPGGLYNEQFF	TGTGCCAGCAGCCCCGGACTGCCGGGGGGGCTATACAATGAGCAGTTCTTC
TRBD1	.	TRBV9	TRBJ2-7	CASSPQTGVTYEQYF	TGTGCCAGCAGCCCCCAGACAGGGGTTACCTACGAGCAGTACTTC
TRBD1	.	TRBV7-8	TRBJ2-7	CASSAGTGTYEQYF	TGTGCCAGCAGCGCCGGGACAGGGACCTACGAGCAGTACTTC
TRBD1	.	TRBV3-1/TRBV3-2	TRBJ2-7	CASSETGGWGTYEQYF	TGTGCCAGCAGCGAGACAGGGGGCTGGGGGACCTACGAGCAGTACTTC
.	.	TRBV19	TRBJ2-3	CASREGRTDTQYF	TGTGCCAGTAGGGAGGGTCGCACGGATACGCAGTATTTT